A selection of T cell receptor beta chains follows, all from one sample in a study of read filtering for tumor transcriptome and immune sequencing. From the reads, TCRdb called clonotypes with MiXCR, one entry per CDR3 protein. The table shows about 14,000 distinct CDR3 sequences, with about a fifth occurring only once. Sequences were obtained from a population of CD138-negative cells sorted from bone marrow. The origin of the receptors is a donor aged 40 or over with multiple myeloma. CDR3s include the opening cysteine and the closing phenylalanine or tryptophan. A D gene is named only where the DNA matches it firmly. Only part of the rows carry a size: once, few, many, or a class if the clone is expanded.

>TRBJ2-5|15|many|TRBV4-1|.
CASSHSSGSQETQYF
TGCGCCAGCAGCCACTCGTCCGGGTCCCAAGAGACCCAGTACTTC
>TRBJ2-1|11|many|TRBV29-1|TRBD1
CSVEQGNEQFF
TGCAGCGTAGAACAGGGGAATGAGCAGTTCTTC
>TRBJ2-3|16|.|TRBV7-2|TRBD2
CASITGLAGSTDTQYF
TGTGCCAGCATCACGGGACTAGCGGGAAGCACAGATACGCAGTATTTT
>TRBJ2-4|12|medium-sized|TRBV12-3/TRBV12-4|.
CASTPQQNIQYF
TGTGCCAGCACCCCTCAGCAAAACATTCAGTACTTC
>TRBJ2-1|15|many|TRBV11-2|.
CASSLGKWWGGEQFF
TGTGCCAGCAGCTTGGGGAAGTGGTGGGGCGGTGAGCAGTTCTTC
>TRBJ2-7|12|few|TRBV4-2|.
CASSQDWGEQYF
TGTGCCAGCAGCCAAGATTGGGGGGAGCAGTACTTC
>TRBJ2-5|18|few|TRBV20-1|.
CSASRALKPAGVQETQYF
TGCAGTGCTAGTCGGGCGCTTAAACCGGCCGGGGTCCAAGAGACCCAGTACTTC
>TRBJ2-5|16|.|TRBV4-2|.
CASSQDRRRGQETQYF
TGTGCCAGCAGCCAAGATAGACGGCGAGGCCAAGAGACCCAGTACTTC
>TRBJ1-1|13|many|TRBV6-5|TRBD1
CASSSRGQGRAFF
TGTGCCAGCAGTTCGAGGGGACAGGGAAGGGCTTTCTTT
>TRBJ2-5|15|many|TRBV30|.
CAWSVGSGPQETQYF
TGTGCCTGGAGTGTTGGCAGCGGCCCCCAAGAGACCCAGTACTTC
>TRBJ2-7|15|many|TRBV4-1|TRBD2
CASSQREGTAYEQYF
TGCGCCAGCAGCCAGAGGGAGGGAACAGCCTACGAGCAGTACTTC
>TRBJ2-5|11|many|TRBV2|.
CASSEGETQYF
TGTGCCAGCAGTGAAGGAGAGACCCAGTACTTC
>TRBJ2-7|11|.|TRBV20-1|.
CSARASYEQYF
TGCAGTGCAAGAGCCTCCTACGAGCAGTACTTC
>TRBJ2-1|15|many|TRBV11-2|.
CASSLDWGTLTEQFF
TGTGCCAGCAGCTTAGATTGGGGGACACTTACTGAGCAGTTCTTC
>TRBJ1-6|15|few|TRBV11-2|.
CASSLAPGSLSPLHF
TGTGCCAGCAGCTTAGCTCCGGGCTCCCTTTCACCCCTCCACTTT
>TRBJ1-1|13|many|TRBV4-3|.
CASSQNRATEAFF
TGCGCCAGCAGCCAAAATCGGGCCACTGAAGCTTTCTTT
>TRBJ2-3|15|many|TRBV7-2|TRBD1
CASSYQGARGDTQYF
TGTGCCAGCAGCTATCAGGGGGCTCGTGGAGATACGCAGTATTTT
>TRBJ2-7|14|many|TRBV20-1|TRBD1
CSARDHISGGEQYF
TGCAGTGCTAGAGATCATATTTCAGGGGGTGAGCAGTACTTC
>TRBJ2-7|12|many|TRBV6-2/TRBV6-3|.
CASTVGGLEQYF
TGTGCCAGCACCGTCGGGGGACTCGAGCAGTACTTC
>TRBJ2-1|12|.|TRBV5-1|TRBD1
CANLLIQGAQFF
TGCGCCAACTTACTGATTCAGGGGGCCCAGTTCTTC
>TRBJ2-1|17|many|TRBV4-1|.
CASSQKQGASSYNKQFF
TGCGCCAGCAGCCAAAAACAGGGTGCAAGCTCCTACAATAAGCAGTTCTTC
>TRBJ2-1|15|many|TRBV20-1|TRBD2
CSARDRAGAHNEQFF
TGCAGTGCTAGAGATCGAGCGGGAGCCCACAATGAGCAGTTCTTC
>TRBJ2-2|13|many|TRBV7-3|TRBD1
CASSLDRAGELFF
TGTGCCAGCAGCTTGGACAGGGCCGGGGAGCTGTTTTTT
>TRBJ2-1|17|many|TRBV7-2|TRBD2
CASSFSLAGTGYNEQFF
TGTGCCAGCAGCTTCTCCTTAGCGGGGACGGGTTACAATGAGCAGTTCTTC